The rows below give T cell receptor beta chains drawn from one sample of a study of T cells in Graves' hyperthyroidism and ophthalmopathy. In TCRdb, the multiplex PCR reads were re-called with MiXCR into one record per CDR3 protein. Here the sample spans about 350,000 distinct CDR3 sequences, approximately 14% being singletons. The sequencing input was blood. Receptors originate from a woman between 25 and 40 years old with Graves' hyperthyroidism. The CDR3 runs from the conserved cysteine through the conserved F or W. Fields, in order: J gene, V gene, D gene, clone size, CDR3 protein, CDR3 DNA. A D gene is named only where the DNA matches it firmly. Clone size appears in some rows only: once, few, many, or a class for an expanded clone.

j_gene: TRBJ1-5
v_gene: TRBV12-3/TRBV12-4
d_gene: -
abundance: -
CDR3aa: CASSPTLQPQHF
CDR3nt: TGTGCCAGCAGTCCCACACTTCAGCCCCAGCATTTT

j_gene: TRBJ2-7
v_gene: TRBV7-9
d_gene: -
abundance: many
CDR3aa: CASSNRWLREQYF
CDR3nt: TGTGCCAGCAGCAATAGGTGGCTCCGCGAGCAGTACTTC

j_gene: TRBJ1-1
v_gene: TRBV29-1
d_gene: TRBD1
abundance: many
CDR3aa: CSVEQGVNTEAFF
CDR3nt: TGCAGCGTTGAACAGGGGGTGAACACTGAAGCTTTCTTT

j_gene: TRBJ2-7
v_gene: TRBV28
d_gene: -
abundance: -
CDR3aa: CASSFIAPLDQYF
CDR3nt: TGTGCCAGCAGTTTTATAGCCCCCCTAGACCAGTACTTC

j_gene: TRBJ1-2
v_gene: TRBV20-1
d_gene: -
abundance: -
CDR3aa: CSARLSFADGYTF
CDR3nt: TGCAGTGCTAGACTCTCTTTCGCGGATGGCTACACCTTC

j_gene: TRBJ2-1
v_gene: TRBV11-2
d_gene: TRBD2
abundance: many
CDR3aa: CASSSGTSGRNEQFF
CDR3nt: TGTGCCAGCAGCTCCGGGACTAGCGGGAGGAATGAGCAGTTCTTC

j_gene: TRBJ2-7
v_gene: TRBV4-2
d_gene: TRBD1
abundance: few
CDR3aa: CASSHGQVLGDYEQYF
CDR3nt: TGTGCCAGCAGCCATGGACAGGTTTTGGGCGACTACGAGCAGTACTTC

j_gene: TRBJ2-5
v_gene: TRBV2
d_gene: TRBD2
abundance: many
CDR3aa: CASLGGYSGRKKETQYF
CDR3nt: TGTGCCAGCCTCGGTGGATATAGCGGGAGGAAAAAAGAGACCCAGTACTTC

j_gene: TRBJ2-5
v_gene: TRBV28
d_gene: TRBD2
abundance: many
CDR3aa: CASSLFGGDRETQYF
CDR3nt: TGTGCCAGCAGTTTATTCGGGGGGGACCGAGAGACCCAGTACTTC

j_gene: TRBJ1-1
v_gene: TRBV20-1
d_gene: -
abundance: few
CDR3aa: CSARAFSSNTEAFF
CDR3nt: TGCAGTGCTAGAGCCTTCTCATCGAACACTGAAGCTTTCTTT

j_gene: TRBJ1-3
v_gene: TRBV20-1
d_gene: -
abundance: few
CDR3aa: CSAPRAAPSSGNTIYF
CDR3nt: TGCAGTGCCCCGAGGGCCGCCCCGAGCTCTGGAAACACCATATATTTT

j_gene: TRBJ2-5
v_gene: TRBV4-1
d_gene: TRBD1
abundance: once
CDR3aa: CASSPQGTGQTKAQYF
CDR3nt: TGCGCCAGCAGCCCACAGGGGACAGGGCAAACGAAGGCCCAGTACTTC

j_gene: TRBJ2-3
v_gene: TRBV3-1
d_gene: TRBD2
abundance: many
CDR3aa: CASSQGKFLAGEDTQYF
CDR3nt: TGTGCCAGCAGCCAAGGGAAATTTCTAGCGGGAGAAGATACGCAGTATTTT

j_gene: TRBJ2-5
v_gene: TRBV28
d_gene: TRBD2
abundance: many
CDR3aa: CASSSASGRWETQYF
CDR3nt: TGTGCCAGCAGTTCTGCCAGCGGGAGGTGGGAGACCCAGTACTTC

j_gene: TRBJ2-1
v_gene: TRBV30
d_gene: TRBD2
abundance: few
CDR3aa: CAWSPPGGSYNEQFF
CDR3nt: TGTGCCTGGAGTCCTCCGGGAGGGAGCTACAATGAGCAGTTCTTC

j_gene: TRBJ2-5
v_gene: TRBV20-1
d_gene: TRBD2
abundance: few
CDR3aa: CSAETSGVETQYF
CDR3nt: TGCAGTGCTGAGACTAGCGGGGTTGAGACCCAGTACTTC

j_gene: TRBJ2-7
v_gene: TRBV11-2
d_gene: TRBD2
abundance: few
CDR3aa: CASSSLRLAEFPRGYEQYF
CDR3nt: TGTGCCAGCAGCTCATTAAGACTAGCGGAGTTCCCCAGAGGCTACGAGCAGTACTTC

j_gene: TRBJ2-1
v_gene: TRBV5-5
d_gene: TRBD2
abundance: many
CDR3aa: CASSSASGLSYNEQFF
CDR3nt: TGTGCCAGCAGCTCCGCATCGGGACTATCCTACAATGAGCAGTTCTTC

j_gene: TRBJ2-5
v_gene: TRBV27
d_gene: -
abundance: -
CDR3aa: CASSLSRLETQYF
CDR3nt: TGTGCCAGCAGTTTATCGAGGTTAGAGACCCAGTACTTC

j_gene: TRBJ2-7
v_gene: TRBV20-1
d_gene: -
abundance: -
CDR3aa: CSAREYQAEQYF
CDR3nt: TGCAGTGCTAGAGAGTACCAGGCCGAGCAGTACTTC

j_gene: TRBJ2-7
v_gene: TRBV30
d_gene: -
abundance: few
CDR3aa: CAWRDEAYEQYF
CDR3nt: TGTGCCTGGAGGGATGAGGCCTACGAGCAGTACTTC

j_gene: TRBJ1-1
v_gene: TRBV29-1
d_gene: -
abundance: -
CDR3aa: CSAAGTANTEAFF
CDR3nt: TGCAGCGCGGCCGGGACTGCTAACACTGAAGCTTTCTTT

j_gene: TRBJ2-3
v_gene: TRBV2
d_gene: -
abundance: -
CDR3aa: CASKGPQGTDTQYF
CDR3nt: TGTGCCAGCAAGGGACCGCAGGGCACAGATACGCAGTATTTT

j_gene: TRBJ2-1
v_gene: TRBV29-1
d_gene: -
abundance: -
CDR3aa: CSVAGAEQFF
CDR3nt: TGCAGCGTAGCAGGGGCCGAGCAGTTCTTC

j_gene: TRBJ2-2
v_gene: TRBV7-2
d_gene: -
abundance: -
CDR3aa: CASSLGIHTGTRDTGELFF
CDR3nt: TGTGCCAGCAGCTTAGGAATTCACACCGGGACCCGAGACACCGGGGAGCTGTTTTTT

j_gene: TRBJ2-3
v_gene: TRBV28
d_gene: TRBD2
abundance: many
CDR3aa: CASRSALAGAADTQYF
CDR3nt: TGTGCCAGCAGAAGTGCTTTAGCGGGAGCGGCAGATACGCAGTATTTT

j_gene: TRBJ2-7
v_gene: TRBV25-1
d_gene: TRBD1
abundance: -
CDR3aa: CASSESGTGAHEQYF
CDR3nt: TGTGCCAGCAGTGAATCGGGGACAGGGGCCCACGAGCAGTACTTC

j_gene: TRBJ1-2
v_gene: TRBV12-3/TRBV12-4
d_gene: -
abundance: many
CDR3aa: CASTEGSVANYGYTF
CDR3nt: TGTGCCAGCACCGAAGGGTCAGTAGCTAACTATGGCTACACCTTC

j_gene: TRBJ2-7
v_gene: TRBV27
d_gene: -
abundance: many
CDR3aa: CASSFGGPPYEQYF
CDR3nt: TGTGCCAGCAGTTTCGGGGGGCCTCCCTACGAGCAGTACTTC

j_gene: TRBJ1-1
v_gene: TRBV7-8
d_gene: -
abundance: many
CDR3aa: CASSPWDENTEAFF
CDR3nt: TGTGCTAGCTCGCCGTGGGATGAGAACACTGAAGCTTTCTTT

j_gene: TRBJ2-2
v_gene: TRBV7-2
d_gene: -
abundance: few
CDR3aa: CASSFSSSAGELFF
CDR3nt: TGTGCCAGCAGCTTTAGCAGTAGTGCCGGGGAGCTGTTTTTT

j_gene: TRBJ2-7
v_gene: TRBV7-2
d_gene: -
abundance: many
CDR3aa: CASSSKTGTHYEQYF
CDR3nt: TGTGCCAGCAGCTCGAAAACCGGGACCCACTACGAGCAGTACTTC

j_gene: TRBJ1-4
v_gene: TRBV11-1
d_gene: TRBD1
abundance: -
CDR3aa: CASSSPGQLNEKLFF
CDR3nt: TGTGCCAGCAGCTCTCCGGGACAGCTTAATGAAAAACTGTTTTTT

j_gene: TRBJ2-5
v_gene: TRBV28
d_gene: -
abundance: many
CDR3aa: CASSPATAIKETQYF
CDR3nt: TGTGCCAGCAGTCCAGCGACAGCGATTAAAGAGACCCAGTACTTC

j_gene: TRBJ2-6
v_gene: TRBV7-3
d_gene: -
abundance: many
CDR3aa: CASSLYGPATSGANVLTF
CDR3nt: TGTGCCAGCAGCTTATATGGGCCAGCCACCTCTGGGGCCAACGTCCTGACTTTC

j_gene: TRBJ1-1
v_gene: TRBV28
d_gene: -
abundance: many
CDR3aa: CASSENLRGNTEAFF
CDR3nt: TGTGCCAGCAGTGAAAACCTCAGGGGGAACACTGAAGCTTTCTTT

j_gene: TRBJ2-2
v_gene: TRBV5-6
d_gene: TRBD1
abundance: -
CDR3aa: CASSLAGTAANTGELFF
CDR3nt: TGTGCCAGCAGCTTGGCAGGGACAGCTGCGAACACCGGGGAGCTGTTTTTT

j_gene: TRBJ2-2
v_gene: TRBV20-1
d_gene: -
abundance: -
CDR3aa: CSAHLGGSPTGELFF
CDR3nt: TGCAGTGCTCACCTCGGCGGATCACCCACCGGGGAGCTGTTTTTT

j_gene: TRBJ2-5
v_gene: TRBV4-2
d_gene: -
abundance: -
CDR3aa: CASSPHADASYQETQYF
CDR3nt: TGTGCCAGCAGCCCACATGCGGATGCGTCGTACCAAGAGACCCAGTACTTC

j_gene: TRBJ1-2
v_gene: TRBV29-1
d_gene: -
abundance: few
CDR3aa: CSVNMGVGYTF
CDR3nt: TGCAGCGTTAATATGGGGGTTGGCTACACCTTC

j_gene: TRBJ2-7
v_gene: TRBV28
d_gene: TRBD1
abundance: many
CDR3aa: CASTIRLGQGAYEQYF
CDR3nt: TGTGCCAGCACCATAAGGTTGGGACAGGGTGCCTACGAGCAGTACTTC

j_gene: TRBJ1-6
v_gene: TRBV5-1
d_gene: TRBD1
abundance: few
CDR3aa: CASSVGIQGPSSPLHF
CDR3nt: TGCGCCAGCAGCGTAGGAATACAGGGGCCGTCTTCACCCCTCCACTTT

j_gene: TRBJ1-3
v_gene: TRBV4-1
d_gene: -
abundance: -
CDR3aa: CASSQTVGNTIYF
CDR3nt: TGCGCCAGCAGCCAGACAGTTGGAAACACCATATATTTT

j_gene: TRBJ1-5
v_gene: TRBV9
d_gene: -
abundance: many
CDR3aa: CASSPRAQIQPQHF
CDR3nt: TGTGCCAGCAGCCCAAGGGCACAGATTCAGCCCCAGCATTTT

j_gene: TRBJ2-2
v_gene: TRBV11-1
d_gene: TRBD1
abundance: many
CDR3aa: CASSLGDRANTGELFF
CDR3nt: TGTGCCAGCAGCCTAGGGGACAGGGCGAACACCGGGGAGCTGTTTTTT

j_gene: TRBJ1-6
v_gene: TRBV20-1
d_gene: -
abundance: -
CDR3aa: CSAPGAQELDSPLHF
CDR3nt: TGCAGTGCCCCAGGGGCCCAGGAACTGGATTCACCCCTCCACTTT

j_gene: TRBJ1-5
v_gene: TRBV7-9
d_gene: -
abundance: -
CDR3aa: CASSLVWNQPQHF
CDR3nt: TGTGCCAGCAGCTTAGTTTGGAATCAGCCCCAGCATTTT

j_gene: TRBJ2-2
v_gene: TRBV20-1
d_gene: TRBD1
abundance: many
CDR3aa: CSARTGQGGDTGELFF
CDR3nt: TGCAGTGCTAGAACCGGACAGGGCGGAGACACCGGGGAGCTGTTTTTT

j_gene: TRBJ2-5
v_gene: TRBV3-1
d_gene: -
abundance: once
CDR3aa: CASSHRKGLETQYF
CDR3nt: TGTGCCAGCAGCCATCGGAAAGGTCTAGAGACCCAGTACTTC

j_gene: TRBJ2-4
v_gene: TRBV2
d_gene: TRBD2
abundance: many
CDR3aa: CASSDSGGAKNIQYF
CDR3nt: TGTGCCAGCAGTGATTCGGGAGGGGCCAAAAACATTCAGTACTTC

j_gene: TRBJ1-5
v_gene: TRBV19
d_gene: -
abundance: few
CDR3aa: CASSIRGDQPQHF
CDR3nt: TGTGCCAGTAGTATTAGGGGGGATCAGCCCCAGCATTTT

j_gene: TRBJ1-4
v_gene: TRBV3-1
d_gene: -
abundance: -
CDR3aa: CASSQQGRSNEKLFF
CDR3nt: TGTGCCAGCAGCCAACAGGGCCGGAGTAATGAAAAACTGTTTTTT

j_gene: TRBJ2-7
v_gene: TRBV27
d_gene: -
abundance: many
CDR3aa: CASSQMAVSAYEQYF
CDR3nt: TGTGCCAGCAGCCAGATGGCCGTGTCAGCTTACGAGCAGTACTTC

j_gene: TRBJ1-1
v_gene: TRBV28
d_gene: -
abundance: many
CDR3aa: CASSIGGYWRATEAFF
CDR3nt: TGTGCCAGCAGCATTGGGGGCTACTGGAGAGCCACTGAAGCTTTCTTT

j_gene: TRBJ2-4
v_gene: TRBV5-1
d_gene: -
abundance: -
CDR3aa: CASSLGNTAQNIQYF
CDR3nt: TGCGCCAGCAGCTTGGGGAACACGGCACAAAACATTCAGTACTTC

j_gene: TRBJ1-1
v_gene: TRBV6-1
d_gene: -
abundance: many
CDR3aa: CASSVFGRNTEAFF
CDR3nt: TGTGCCAGCAGTGTTTTCGGGAGGAACACTGAAGCTTTCTTT

j_gene: TRBJ2-7
v_gene: TRBV27
d_gene: -
abundance: many
CDR3aa: CASSPPRTSRAYEQYF
CDR3nt: TGTGCCAGCAGTCCCCCCCGCACAAGCCGAGCCTACGAGCAGTACTTC

j_gene: TRBJ2-7
v_gene: TRBV28
d_gene: TRBD2
abundance: many
CDR3aa: CASRPGGLGFYEQYF
CDR3nt: TGTGCCAGCAGGCCGGGAGGGTTAGGGTTTTACGAGCAGTACTTC

j_gene: TRBJ1-2
v_gene: TRBV6-4
d_gene: -
abundance: many
CDR3aa: CASSDPPFNYGYTF
CDR3nt: TGTGCCAGCAGTGACCCCCCGTTCAACTATGGCTACACCTTC